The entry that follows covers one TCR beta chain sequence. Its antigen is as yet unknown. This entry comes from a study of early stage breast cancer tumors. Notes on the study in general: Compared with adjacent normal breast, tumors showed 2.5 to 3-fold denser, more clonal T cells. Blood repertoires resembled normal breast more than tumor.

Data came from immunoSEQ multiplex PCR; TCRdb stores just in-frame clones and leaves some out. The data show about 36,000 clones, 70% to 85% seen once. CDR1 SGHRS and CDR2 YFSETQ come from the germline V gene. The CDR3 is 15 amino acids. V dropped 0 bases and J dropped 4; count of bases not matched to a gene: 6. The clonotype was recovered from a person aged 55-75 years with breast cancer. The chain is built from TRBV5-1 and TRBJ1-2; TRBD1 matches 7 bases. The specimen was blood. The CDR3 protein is CASSLARTGGYGYTF. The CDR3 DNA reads TGCGCCAGCAGCTTGGCCCGGACAGGAGGCTATGGCTACACCTTC.